This is a list of T cell receptor beta chains from one sample in a study of blood T cell repertoires in COVID-19. Assay: immunoSEQ multiplex PCR; the TCRdb copy retains only in-frame clones and omits some. Of 250,000 to 300,000 clones in the sample, 89% are singletons; the top ten hold 2% to 2.5%. Source material: peripheral blood. The source is a man aged 45-60 years with acute or convalescent COVID-19. CDR3s include the opening cysteine and the closing phenylalanine or tryptophan. D genes are given only for firm matches. Clone size is stated in some rows and not others, as once, few, many or a class when expanded.

cdr3_aa: CASSQDRDEAFF
cdr3_nt: TGTGCCAGCTCACAGGACAGGGATGAAGCTTTCTTT
j_call: TRBJ1-1
v_call: TRBV18
d_call: TRBD1
clone_size: NA

cdr3_aa: CASSLGVQMNTGELFF
cdr3_nt: TGTGCCAGCAGCTTGGGTGTACAGATGAACACCGGGGAGCTGTTTTTT
j_call: TRBJ2-2
v_call: TRBV5-4
d_call: NA
clone_size: NA

cdr3_aa: CASSLGQGGGYTF
cdr3_nt: TGTGCCAGCAGCCTGGGACAGGGAGGTGGCTACACCTTC
j_call: TRBJ1-2
v_call: TRBV6-5
d_call: TRBD1
clone_size: NA

cdr3_aa: CASGRRPGNYGYTF
cdr3_nt: TGCGCCAGCGGGAGACGACCGGGCAATTATGGCTACACCTTC
j_call: TRBJ1-2
v_call: TRBV5-1
d_call: NA
clone_size: NA

cdr3_aa: CASSRGQTYEQYF
cdr3_nt: TGTGCCAGCTCACGGGGACAGACCTACGAGCAGTACTTC
j_call: TRBJ2-7
v_call: TRBV18
d_call: TRBD1
clone_size: NA

cdr3_aa: CASSLLNPGGDLSF
cdr3_nt: TGCGCCAGCAGCCTCCTTAATCCAGGGGGAGATTTATCCTTC
j_call: TRBJ1-2
v_call: TRBV5-1
d_call: TRBD1
clone_size: NA

cdr3_aa: CASSPIRQTQETQYF
cdr3_nt: TGTGCCAGCTCACCCATACGACAGACCCAAGAGACCCAGTACTTC
j_call: TRBJ2-5
v_call: TRBV18
d_call: NA
clone_size: NA

cdr3_aa: CASSRGQEYEQFF
cdr3_nt: TGTGCCAGCAGCAGGGGACAGGAGTATGAGCAGTTCTTC
j_call: TRBJ2-1
v_call: TRBV9
d_call: TRBD1
clone_size: NA

cdr3_aa: CASSFQRGSYNEQFF
cdr3_nt: TGTGCCAGCAGCTTCCAGCGCGGCTCCTACAATGAGCAGTTCTTC
j_call: TRBJ2-1
v_call: TRBV11-3
d_call: NA
clone_size: NA

cdr3_aa: CASRTGTEAFF
cdr3_nt: TGTGCCAGCCGAACAGGCACTGAAGCTTTCTTT
j_call: TRBJ1-1
v_call: TRBV18
d_call: NA
clone_size: few

cdr3_aa: CASSRGQYQPQHF
cdr3_nt: TGTGCCAGCAGTCGTGGACAGTATCAGCCCCAGCATTTT
j_call: TRBJ1-5
v_call: TRBV2
d_call: NA
clone_size: once

cdr3_aa: CASSRTGPEAFF
cdr3_nt: TGTGCCAGCAGCCGGACAGGGCCTGAAGCTTTCTTT
j_call: TRBJ1-1
v_call: TRBV7-9
d_call: TRBD1
clone_size: once

cdr3_aa: CASSQKGAETQYF
cdr3_nt: TGTGCCAGCAGCCAAAAGGGGGCCGAGACCCAGTACTTC
j_call: TRBJ2-5
v_call: TRBV3-1/TRBV3-2
d_call: TRBD1
clone_size: NA

cdr3_aa: CASSELAGQETQYF
cdr3_nt: TGTGCCAGCAGTGAACTCGCGGGGCAAGAGACCCAGTACTTC
j_call: TRBJ2-5
v_call: TRBV2
d_call: NA
clone_size: NA

cdr3_aa: CASSLVTSGDTQYF
cdr3_nt: TGTGCCAGCAGCTTAGTGACTAGCGGGGATACGCAGTATTTT
j_call: TRBJ2-3
v_call: TRBV7-9
d_call: TRBD2
clone_size: NA

cdr3_aa: CASSQVGASGNTIYF
cdr3_nt: TGCGCCAGCAGCCAAGTAGGGGCATCTGGAAACACCATATATTTT
j_call: TRBJ1-3
v_call: TRBV4-1
d_call: NA
clone_size: NA

cdr3_aa: CASSQETLRSNQPQHF
cdr3_nt: TGTGCCAGCAGCCAAGAAACACTAAGGAGCAATCAGCCCCAGCATTTT
j_call: TRBJ1-5
v_call: TRBV4-2
d_call: NA
clone_size: NA

cdr3_aa: CASSNSPTQYF
cdr3_nt: TGTGCCAGCAGTAATAGTCCAACGCAGTATTTT
j_call: TRBJ2-3
v_call: TRBV12-3/TRBV12-4
d_call: NA
clone_size: NA

cdr3_aa: CASSPFPGEQYF
cdr3_nt: TGTGCCAGCAGCCCCTTCCCGGGCGAGCAGTACTTC
j_call: TRBJ2-7
v_call: TRBV14
d_call: NA
clone_size: NA

cdr3_aa: CASSSGQQNANTGELFF
cdr3_nt: TGTGCCAGCAGTTCGGGACAACAAAATGCGAACACCGGGGAGCTGTTTTTT
j_call: TRBJ2-2
v_call: TRBV27
d_call: NA
clone_size: NA

cdr3_aa: CASSFFGQGGQETQYF
cdr3_nt: TGTGCCAGCAGTTTCTTCGGACAGGGGGGCCAAGAGACCCAGTACTTC
j_call: TRBJ2-5
v_call: TRBV27
d_call: TRBD1
clone_size: NA

cdr3_aa: CASSPPSRARLSGNTIYF
cdr3_nt: TGTGCCAGCTCACCACCGAGCAGGGCCCGTCTCTCTGGAAACACCATATATTTT
j_call: TRBJ1-3
v_call: TRBV18
d_call: NA
clone_size: NA

cdr3_aa: CASTRLAGGYEQFF
cdr3_nt: TGTGCCAGCACGCGACTAGCGGGGGGCTATGAGCAGTTCTTC
j_call: TRBJ2-1
v_call: TRBV7-9
d_call: TRBD2
clone_size: few

cdr3_aa: CASSGTGLRSYEQYF
cdr3_nt: TGCGCCAGCAGCGGTACAGGGTTACGCTCCTACGAGCAGTACTTC
j_call: TRBJ2-7
v_call: TRBV5-1
d_call: NA
clone_size: NA

cdr3_aa: CASSQRDRGHLGYTF
cdr3_nt: TGCGCCAGCAGCCAACGGGACAGGGGGCATCTTGGCTACACCTTC
j_call: TRBJ1-2
v_call: TRBV4-1
d_call: TRBD1
clone_size: NA

cdr3_aa: CASSLPPGLVYNEQFF
cdr3_nt: TGTGCCAGCAGCCTACCCCCGGGACTAGTCTACAATGAGCAGTTCTTC
j_call: TRBJ2-1
v_call: TRBV11-2
d_call: TRBD2
clone_size: NA

cdr3_aa: CASSRTGGGTNEKLFF
cdr3_nt: TGTGCCAGCAGCCGTACAGGGGGCGGAACTAATGAAAAACTGTTTTTT
j_call: TRBJ1-4
v_call: TRBV16
d_call: TRBD1
clone_size: NA

cdr3_aa: CASSDLGGEGSPLHF
cdr3_nt: TGTGCCAGCAGTGACTTGGGAGGGGAAGGTTCACCCCTCCACTTT
j_call: TRBJ1-6
v_call: TRBV2
d_call: NA
clone_size: NA

cdr3_aa: CASSAGGSGANVLTF
cdr3_nt: TGTGCCAGCAGCGCGGGGGGCTCTGGGGCCAACGTCCTGACTTTC
j_call: TRBJ2-6
v_call: TRBV11-3
d_call: TRBD2
clone_size: NA

cdr3_aa: CASTDSGVSDEQYF
cdr3_nt: TGTGCCAGCACAGACTCAGGGGTCAGCGACGAGCAGTACTTC
j_call: TRBJ2-7
v_call: TRBV18
d_call: NA
clone_size: NA

cdr3_aa: CASSDGWTWSEKLFF
cdr3_nt: TGTGCCAGCAGTGATGGCTGGACATGGAGTGAAAAACTGTTTTTT
j_call: TRBJ1-4
v_call: TRBV6-1
d_call: NA
clone_size: once